This entry lists 25 T cell receptor beta chains sequenced from one sample in a study of blood T cell repertoires in COVID-19. The data were produced by immunoSEQ multiplex PCR, yet TCRdb's version contains in-frame clones alone and is incomplete. The data show roughly 250,000 clones, more than 85% seen once. The material sequenced was peripheral blood. Receptor source: a man aged 25-45 years with acute or convalescent COVID-19.

The V call is TRBV6-2 or TRBV6-3, the J call TRBJ2-1; 9 bases fit TRBD1. Germline CDR1 MNHEY, CDR2 SVGEGT. The trim removed 3 bases at V and 6 bases at J, leaving 15 bases unmatched. The CDR3 is 18 amino acids. For the CDR3, the DNA is TGTGCCAGCAGTTATCTCGAGGGTAGGGACAGGGTTGGCAATGAGCAGTTCTTC. Its protein product is CASSYLEGRDRVGNEQFF.

The chain employs TRBV5-5 and TRBJ2-3; D perhaps matches TRBD2 (6 bases). CDR3 length equals 13 residues. Trimming removed 2 bases from V and 4 bases from J, with 8 bases in between. CDR1 and CDR2 (germline): SGHKS, YYEKEE (reference sequence). DNA of the CDR3: TGTGCCAGCAGCTTTGGGAGGTCAGATACGCAGTATTTT. Amino acids: CASSFGRSDTQYF.

The V and J genes are TRBV15 and TRBJ2-1; 8 bases fit TRBD1. Unmatched junction bases numbered 3, after V lost 1 base and J lost 1 base. The germline V gene has CDR1 LNHNV and CDR2 YYDKDF (reference sequence). This CDR3 has 16 residues. CDR3 sequence reads: CATSRGQGASYNEQFF. The CDR3 region has the DNA TGTGCCACCAGCAGAGGCCAGGGGGCGTCCTACAATGAGCAGTTCTTC.

This chain connects TRBV24-1 to TRBJ2-1; 7 nucleotides agree with TRBD2. The CDR3 runs to 13 residues. V lost 4 bases and J lost 8; bases outside the gene matches: 4. Germline CDR1 is KGHDR and CDR2 is SFDVKD. The CDR3, as DNA: TGTGCCACCAGTGAAGCAGGGAGGGATGAGCAGTTCTTC. This codes for CATSEAGRDEQFF.

The V gene is TRBV4-1, the J gene TRBJ1-4, with D possibly matching TRBD1 (5 bases). The germline V gene encodes CDR1 MGHRA and CDR2 YSYEKL. V was cut by 1 base and J by 6 bases, with 12 bases left in between. The CDR3 spans 15 residues. CDR3 in DNA: TGCGCCAGCAGCCAAGGTTGGGGGGGGGATGAAAAACTGTTTTTT. As protein: CASSQGWGGDEKLFF.

The rearrangement joins TRBV12-5 to TRBJ1-6; D not certain. CDR3 length: 14 amino acids. CDR1 and CDR2 from the germline V gene are LGHNT and FRNRAP. V gave up 6 bases and J gave up 5 bases, with 11 bases separating them. CDR3 coding DNA: TGTGCTAGTGGCAACTCCCCTAATAATTCACCCCTCCACTTT. Translated: CASGNSPNNSPLHF.

The V and J genes are TRBV6-5 and TRBJ2-1, with D possibly matching TRBD2 (6 bases). This CDR3 contains 15 residues. Trimming removed 6 bases at V and 2 bases at J, with 14 bases between. Germline lookup yields CDR1 MNHEY and CDR2 SVGAGI. Here the CDR3 DNA reads TGTGCCAGCAGACAAGCTTCGGGGGCCTACAATGAGCAGTTCTTC. Protein sequence: CASRQASGAYNEQFF.

The V call is TRBV10-3, the J call TRBJ1-4; D may be TRBD1 (5 bases). The CDR3 has 16 residues. Trimming pared 7 bases from V and 6 bases from J, leaving 21 bases between. The germline V gene has CDR1 ENHRY and CDR2 SYGVKD. CDR3 sequence: CAIKDNLGRGDEKLFF. The CDR3 nucleotides read TGTGCCATCAAAGATAACCTCGGACGGGGGGATGAAAAACTGTTTTTT.

The chain carries TRBV15 and TRBJ1-5; possibly TRBD1 for D (5 bases). This CDR3 contains 14 residues. Germline V gene sequence: CDR1 LNHNV, CDR2 YYDKDF (reference sequence). V was shortened by 0 bases and J by 7 bases, with 10 bases between the two germline ends. The CDR3 here is CATSREQVAQPQHF. CDR3 nucleotide sequence: TGTGCCACCAGCAGAGAACAGGTGGCCCAGCCCCAGCATTTT.

The chain employs TRBV18 and TRBJ2-1, with D uncertain. Germline V gene lookup returns CDR1 KGHSH and CDR2 LQKENI. V was trimmed by 4 bases and J by 10 bases, leaving 11 bases between them. CDR3 size: 12 residues. The CDR3 DNA is TGTGCCAGCTCACGCCCTCGGCGGGAGCAGTTCTTC. Its protein product is CASSRPRREQFF.

The rearrangement joins TRBV6-5 to TRBJ2-2, with D possibly TRBD2 on 6 matching bases. Looked up from germline, CDR1 is MNHEY and CDR2 is SVGAGI. V shed 2 bases and J shed 1 base, with 8 bases lying between them. The CDR3 loop spans 15 amino acids. The DNA of the CDR3 is TGTGCCAGCAGTTACCGTAGCGGGAACACCGGGGAGCTGTTTTTT. It codes for CASSYRSGNTGELFF.

The CDR3 region has the DNA TGTGCCAGCAGCTTGGTGGGACACGGGGACAATGAGCAGTTCTTC. Protein product: CASSLVGHGDNEQFF. The chain is built from TRBV5-6 and TRBJ2-1; D might be TRBD1 (6 bases). CDR1 is SGHDT and CDR2 is YYEEEE in the germline V gene. Trimming took 0 bases from V and 5 from J, leaving 12 bases between them. CDR3 size: 15 residues.

The chain links TRBV11-3 to TRBJ1-5; unclear D gene. The CDR3 extends over 16 amino acids. Trimming pared 2 bases from V and 0 bases from J, leaving 11 bases between. Germline CDR1 and CDR2: SGHNT and YENEEA. CDR3 sequence: CASSLWVRHSNQPQHF. The CDR3 DNA is TGTGCCAGCAGCTTATGGGTCAGACATAGCAATCAGCCCCAGCATTTT.

This clone was observed once. This chain joins TRBV19 and TRBJ1-5; maybe TRBD1 (6 bases). In germline, CDR1 is LNHDA, CDR2 SQIVND (reference sequence). Trimming removed 5 bases from V and 7 bases from J, with 12 bases in between. CDR3 length: 13 residues. The CDR3 DNA reads TGTGCCAGTAGTCGACAGGATAGACAGCCCCAGCATTTT. Translated, it gives CASSRQDRQPQHF.

The rearrangement uses TRBV10-2 and TRBJ2-2, with 7 bases matching TRBD1. V lost 10 bases to trimming and J lost 0 bases; unmatched junction nucleotides: 5. The germline V gene has CDR1 WSHSY and CDR2 SAAADI. This CDR3 has 14 amino acids. The CDR3 spells CATQGQSNTGELFF. The CDR3 DNA is TGCGCCACCCAGGGACAGTCGAACACCGGGGAGCTGTTTTTT.

The sample holds one count of this clone. This chain uses TRBV28 with TRBJ2-3, with TRBD2 matching 7 bases. This CDR3 has 13 amino acids. The J segment lost 7 bases and the V segment lost 2 bases, leaving 3 bases of the junction unmatched. Germline V lookup: CDR1 MDHEN, CDR2 SYDVKM. The CDR3 sequence: CASSLAGVHTQYF. CDR3 DNA sequence: TGTGCCAGCAGTTTAGCGGGAGTTCATACGCAGTATTTT. The whole variable domain, filled in from reference TRBV28 and TRBJ2-3, reads DVKVTQSSRYLVKRTGEKVFLECVQDMDHENMFWYRQDPGLGLRLIYFSYDVKMKEKGDIPEGYSVSREKKERFSLILESASTNQTSMYLCASSLAGVHTQYFGPGTRLTVL.

This sequence joins TRBV7-9 and TRBJ2-3; 13 positions agree with TRBD2. V lost 1 base to trimming and J lost 2 bases; unmatched junction nucleotides: 3. This CDR3 is 17 amino acids long. Germline lookup yields CDR1 SEHNR and CDR2 FQNEAQ (reference sequence). The CDR3 bases are TGTGCCAGCAGCTTAGGGACTAGCGGGAGTTTCACAGATACGCAGTATTTT. Protein product: CASSLGTSGSFTDTQYF.

The gene calls are TRBV15 and TRBJ1-3, with 11 bases aligning to TRBD1. Germline V gene lookup returns CDR1 LNHNV and CDR2 YYDKDF (reference sequence). J lost 4 bases, V lost 4 bases, and 9 bases had no gene match. This CDR3 contains 17 residues. For the CDR3, the DNA is TGTGCCACCAGCAAACTTAGGACAGGGGGCCGCGGAAACACCATATATTTT. Translation gives CATSKLRTGGRGNTIYF.

The chain recombines TRBV30 with TRBJ1-3; 8 bases map to TRBD1. Germline lookup yields CDR1 GTSNPN and CDR2 SVGIG (reference sequence). V was pared by 3 bases and J by 4 bases, with 8 bases of the junction left unmatched. The CDR3 consists of 15 residues. CDR3 in DNA: TGTGCCTGGAGCTCCGGGACAGGACGAGGAAACACCATATATTTT. Amino acid sequence: CAWSSGTGRGNTIYF. Based on the CDR3 plus reference TRBV30 and TRBJ1-3, the full variable domain is SQTIHQWPATLVQPVGSPLSLECTVEGTSNPNLYWYRQAAGRGLQLLFYSVGIGQISSEVPQNLSASRPQDRQFILSSKKLLLSDSGFYLCAWSSGTGRGNTIYFGEGSWLTVV.

The V call is TRBV28, the J call TRBJ1-4; D is ambiguous. In germline, CDR1 is MDHEN, CDR2 SYDVKM. The CDR3 loop spans 14 amino acids. V lost 7 bases and J lost 5, with 14 bases in between. The CDR3: CASTPGSLNEKLFF. The CDR3, as DNA: TGTGCCAGCACCCCGGGGAGCTTGAATGAAAAACTGTTTTTT.

The chain combines TRBV5-1 with TRBJ2-6; 9 bases align to TRBD1. Germline V lookup: CDR1 SGHRS, CDR2 YFSETQ. V gave up 4 bases and J gave up 3 bases; unmatched junction bases: 11. The CDR3 has 18 amino acids. The CDR3 DNA is TGCGCCAGCAGCCTTCTCGGACAGGGGCGAAGTGGGGCCAACGTCCTGACTTTC. Its protein product is CASSLLGQGRSGANVLTF.

This chain connects TRBV9 to TRBJ1-2; D possibly corresponds to TRBD1 (5 bases). Per germline, CDR1 SGDLS and CDR2 YYNGEE. Between the trimmed V and J ends, which lost 6 bases and 5 bases, there was a span of 20 bases. The CDR3 contains 15 residues. In DNA, the CDR3 is TGTGCCAGCACCCCCACGGGGGGGGGATATTATGGCTACACCTTC. It specifies CASTPTGGGYYGYTF. The variable domain in full, with the rest retrieved from reference TRBV9 and TRBJ1-2, is DSGVTQTPKHLITATGQRVTLRCSPRSGDLSVYWYQQSLDQGLQFLIQYYNGEERAKGNILERFSAQQFPDLHSELNLSSLELGDSALYFCASTPTGGGYYGYTFGSGTRLTVV.

The rearrangement uses TRBV5-1 and TRBJ2-1; D is uncertain. The CDR3 loop spans 13 amino acids. Germline CDR1 is SGHRS and CDR2 is YFSETQ. V shed 4 bases and J shed 6 bases, with 11 bases lying between them. The CDR3 nucleotides are TGCGCCAGCAGCCTAGGTGTAGGCAATGAGCAGTTCTTC. Residues: CASSLGVGNEQFF.

The chain recombines TRBV5-5 with TRBJ2-3; 8 nucleotides align to TRBD2. Germline V gene lookup returns CDR1 SGHKS and CDR2 YYEKEE (reference sequence). CDR3 length: 16 residues. The junction had 12 bases not matched to a gene; V was cut back by 7 bases and J by 2 bases. The DNA for the CDR3 is TGTGCCAGCCCCAACCCCTACGGGGGGGCCACAGATACGCAGTATTTT. This sequence encodes CASPNPYGGATDTQYF.

The J gene is TRBJ1-5, the V gene TRBV2; 9 bases map to TRBD1. V lost 2 bases, J lost 4 bases, and 3 bases stayed unmatched. Germline lookup yields CDR1 SNHLY and CDR2 FYNNEI. This CDR3 contains 15 residues. This CDR3 reads CASSERGQGNQPQHF. The CDR3 bases are TGTGCCAGCAGTGAACGCGGACAGGGGAATCAGCCCCAGCATTTT.